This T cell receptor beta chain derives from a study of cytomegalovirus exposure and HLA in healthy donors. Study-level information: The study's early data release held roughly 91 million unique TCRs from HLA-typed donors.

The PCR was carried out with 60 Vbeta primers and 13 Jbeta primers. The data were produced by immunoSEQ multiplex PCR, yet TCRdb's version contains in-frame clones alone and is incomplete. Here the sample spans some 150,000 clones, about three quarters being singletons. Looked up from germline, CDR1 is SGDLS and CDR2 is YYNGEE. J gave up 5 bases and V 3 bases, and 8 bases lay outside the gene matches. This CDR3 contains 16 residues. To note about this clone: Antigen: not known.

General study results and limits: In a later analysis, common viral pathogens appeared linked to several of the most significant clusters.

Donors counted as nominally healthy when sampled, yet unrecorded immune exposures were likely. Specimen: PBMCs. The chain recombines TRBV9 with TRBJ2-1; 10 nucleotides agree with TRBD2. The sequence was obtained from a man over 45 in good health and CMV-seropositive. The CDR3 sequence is CASSAESSGGHNEQFF. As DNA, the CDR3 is TGTGCCAGCAGCGCAGAAAGTAGCGGGGGGCACAATGAGCAGTTCTTC.